These 9 T cell receptor beta chains originate from one sample sequenced in a study of neurological immune-mediated disorders. A single record per CDR3 protein comes from TCRdb applying MiXCR to the 5' RACE reads. The sample contains some 57,000 distinct CDR3 sequences, around 3.4% of which appear only once. The sample comprised PBMCs. The receptors come from a woman aged 55-70 years with multiple sclerosis.

This clonotype was detected many times. This chain connects TRBV27 to TRBJ1-2; D possibly corresponds to TRBD1 (6 bases). The CDR3 totals 15 residues. Trimming removed 8 bases from V and 1 base from J, with 17 bases in between. Germline V gene sequence: CDR1 MNHEY, CDR2 SMNVEV (reference sequence). CDR3 sequence reads: CASGGARGLNYGYTF. The CDR3 nucleotides read TGTGCCAGCGGAGGTGCTCGGGGGCTTAACTATGGCTACACCTTC.

This clonotype was observed many times. V is TRBV9 and J is TRBJ1-6; D not resolved. CDR3 length equals 15 residues. Germline assignment: CDR1 SGDLS and CDR2 YYNGEE. Between the trimmed V and J ends, which lost 0 bases and 10 bases, there was a span of 14 bases. The CDR3 loop is CASSVGAGVGSPLHF. The CDR3 nucleotides are TGTGCCAGCAGCGTAGGCGCCGGGGTAGGCTCACCCCTCCACTTT.

The J gene is TRBJ2-5, the V gene TRBV5-1; either TRBD1 or TRBD2 may fit D (5 bases each). Trimming left V 8 bases short and J 5 bases short, with 16 bases between. The CDR3 is 13 amino acids. Per germline, CDR1 SGHRS and CDR2 YFSETQ. The DNA for the CDR3 is TGCGCCAGTAGCCCCCTGGGGGATGAGACCCAGTACTTC. Amino acids: CASSPLGDETQYF. The whole variable domain, remainder taken from reference TRBV5-1 and TRBJ2-5, is KAGVTQTPRYLIKTRGQQVTLSCSPISGHRSVSWYQQTPGQGLQFLFEYFSETQRNKGNFPGRFSGRQFSNSRSEMNVSTLELGDSALYLCASSPLGDETQYFGPGTRLLVL.

This clonotype appeared many times. J is TRBJ2-2 and V is TRBV2, with unresolved D. V was pared by 3 bases and J by 6 bases, with 14 bases between. Germline CDR1 and CDR2: SNHLY and FYNNEI. The CDR3 runs to 15 residues. CDR3 residues: CASSDRLPGAGELFF. The CDR3 nucleotides read TGTGCCAGCAGTGACCGACTCCCAGGCGCCGGGGAGCTGTTTTTT. Together with reference TRBV2 and TRBJ2-2, the CDR3 gives the full variable domain: EPEVTQTPSHQVTQMGQEVILRCVPISNHLYFYWYRQILGQKVEFLVSFYNNEISEKSEIFDDQFSVERPDGSNFTLKIRSTKLEDSAMYFCASSDRLPGAGELFFGEGSRLTVL.

This clonotype was found many times. The chain combines TRBV7-2 with TRBJ2-5; no firm D call. The CDR3 loop spans 16 amino acids. CDR1 and CDR2 (germline): SGHTA, FQGNSA. Trimming removed 2 bases at V and 5 bases at J, with 18 bases between. This CDR3 is CASSLILLGGTETQYF. CDR3 coding DNA: TGTGCCAGCAGCTTAATTCTCCTAGGCGGCACGGAGACCCAGTACTTC. Full variable domain (outside the CDR3, taken from reference TRBV7-2 and TRBJ2-5): GAGVSQSPSNKVTEKGKDVELRCDPISGHTALYWYRQSLGQGLEFLIYFQGNSAPDKSGLPSDRFSAERTGGSVSTLTIQRTQQEDSAVYLCASSLILLGGTETQYFGPGTRLLVL.

This clonotype was seen a handful of times. The V and J genes are TRBV5-1 and TRBJ1-1; D is ambiguous. Trimming left V 0 bases short and J 0 bases short, with 6 bases between. This CDR3 has 14 amino acids. Germline V gene data show CDR1 as SGHRS and CDR2 as YFSETQ. DNA for the CDR3: TGCGCCAGCAGCTTGGTCCCGCTGAACACTGAAGCTTTCTTT. Translating it yields CASSLVPLNTEAFF.

The sample holds many counts of this clonotype. This chain uses TRBV11-2 with TRBJ2-2; 10 bases fit TRBD2. CDR3 length equals 17 residues. Germline CDR1 and CDR2: SGHAT and FQNNGV. V shed 1 base and J 3 bases; nucleotides not matched to a gene: 5. Here the CDR3 DNA reads TGTGCCAGCAGCTTAGGGGGAGCGGGAGGGTACACCGGGGAGCTGTTTTTT. Its translation: CASSLGGAGGYTGELFF.

Points on this clonotype: At one end, the junction sequence differs from germline, possibly due to a read error. This chain links TRBV4-2 with TRBJ1-6, with 7 bases matching TRBD1. CDR1 and CDR2 (germline): LGHNA, YNFKEQ. The CDR3 has 15 amino acids. The CDR3 here is CASSQGTGHNSTLNF. The CDR3 DNA follows: TGTGCCAGCAGCCAAGGGACAGGCCATAATTCAACCCTCAACTTT.

The table lists this clonotype with many counts. This sequence joins TRBV20-1 and TRBJ1-2; D is perhaps TRBD1 (6 bases). Germline V gene sequence: CDR1 DFQATT, CDR2 SNEGSKA (reference sequence). The CDR3 totals 14 residues. V lost 1 base, J lost 8 bases, and 17 bases lay in between. The CDR3 nucleotides are TGCAGTGCTAGAGGTGAACAGGGAAATAAGGGCTACACCTTC. Protein: CSARGEQGNKGYTF.